These 7 T cell receptor beta chains came from one sample sequenced in a study of blood T cell repertoires in COVID-19. The protocol was immunoSEQ multiplex PCR, while the TCRdb copy is restricted to in-frame clones and leaves out a portion. Of 65,000 to 80,000 clones listed, approximately 84% are singletons. Source material: peripheral blood. These receptors were collected from a human donor in a cohort sampled during active COVID-19.

The chain carries TRBV19 and TRBJ2-3; 7 bases align to TRBD1. The V segment lost 6 bases and the J segment 4 bases; nucleotides outside the gene matches: 4. Germline V gene data show CDR1 as LNHDA and CDR2 as SQIVND (reference sequence). This CDR3 contains 13 residues. The CDR3: CASSSQGADTQYF. DNA for the CDR3: TGTGCCAGTAGCTCCCAGGGGGCAGATACGCAGTATTTT.

This sequence joins TRBV5-1 and TRBJ2-1; 7 bases match TRBD2. Losses at the gene ends were 4 bases for V and 5 bases for J; bases not matched to a gene: 12. Per the germline V gene, CDR1 is SGHRS and CDR2 is YFSETQ. The CDR3 runs to 16 residues. The CDR3, as DNA: TGCGCCAGCAGCCCCCCCATCGCGGGGGTCGACAATGAGCAGTTCTTC. This gives the protein CASSPPIAGVDNEQFF.

The CDR3 DNA reads as TGCGCCAGCAGCCAAGATTGGGGGACTAGCGGGAGCCTAAAAACCTCCTACAATGAGCAGTTCTTC. Encoded protein: CASSQDWGTSGSLKTSYNEQFF. The rearrangement links TRBV4-1 to TRBJ2-1; TRBD2 agrees at 14 bases. V lost 0 bases, J lost 0 bases, and 13 bases stayed unmatched. The CDR3 totals 22 residues. The germline CDR1 and CDR2 sequences are MGHRA and YSYEKL.

The chain has TRBV3-1 (or the pseudogene TRBV3-2) and TRBJ2-7; 7 bases align to TRBD1. The CDR3 contains 14 residues. V was pared by 4 bases and J by 3 bases, with 6 bases of the junction left unmatched. CDR1 and CDR2 (germline): LGHDT, YNNKEL (reference sequence). Here the CDR3 reads CASSRRQGGYEQYF. The CDR3 DNA sequence: TGTGCCAGCAGCCGGCGACAGGGTGGCTACGAGCAGTACTTC.

This sequence joins TRBV6-5 and TRBJ1-1, with a tentative D call TRBD1 (6 bases). The germline gives CDR1 MNHEY, CDR2 SVGAGI. CDR3 size: 15 residues. Trimming removed 0 bases at V and 2 bases at J, with 10 bases between. Written as DNA, the CDR3 is TGTGCCAGCAGTTACTCACCCAGGGGCAACACTGAAGCTTTCTTT. Protein: CASSYSPRGNTEAFF.

The J gene is TRBJ2-3, the V gene TRBV4-1; TRBD2 might be the D (6 bases). Germline CDR1 reads MGHRA; CDR2 reads YSYEKL. The ends were cut back, 0 bases at V and 3 bases at J, with 16 bases in the middle. The CDR3 contains 17 residues. The CDR3 DNA is TGCGCCAGCAGCCAAGATCTCAGCGGGCTAGGGACAGATACGCAGTATTTT. The encoded protein is CASSQDLSGLGTDTQYF.

J is TRBJ1-2 and V is TRBV24-1; D is uncertain. The CDR3 runs 13 residues. Looked up from germline, CDR1 is KGHDR and CDR2 is SFDVKD. Trimming took off 4 bases at V and 0 bases at J, with 5 bases between the two ends. Here the CDR3 DNA reads TGTGCCACCAGTGACAGTACTAACTATGGCTACACCTTC. It codes for CATSDSTNYGYTF.